These T cell receptor beta chains were read from a single sample in a study of CD8+CD57+ T cells in acquired aplastic anemia. TCRdb re-derived calls from the reads in MiXCR, one entry per CDR3 protein. The table includes 150,000 to 200,000 distinct CDR3 sequences, 55% to 70% detected once. The sample taken for sequencing was sorted CD4+, CD8+, or CD8+CD57+ T cells (not recorded which) from PBMCs. These receptors were taken from a human donor with severe aplastic anemia or a healthy control (not recorded which). The conserved cysteine and the conserved F or W are not part of the CDR3 here.

TRBV2 | ASSVEALSTDTQY
TRBV19 | ASSPRTGSYNEQF
TRBV6-2/TRBV6-3 | ASSYSQDPSGNTIY
TRBV5-1 | ASSLAAGGGTEAF
TRBV20-1 | SVPGLANSYEQY
TRBV4-3 | ASSQDFGNSPLH
TRBV24-1 | ATSDSGQGETQY
TRBV7-3 | ASSPSGGASDIQY
TRBV20-1 | SAREIAGEVETQY
TRBV7-9 | ASQAGEGNEQF
TRBV5-1 | ASSLATSGIGNEQF
TRBV2 | ASSDLPLH
TRBV10-3 | AISPDRALLPLH
TRBV2 | ASSYPDSQPQH
TRBV7-9 | ASSPPGTGARGYT
TRBV19 | ATSPGGGYEQY
TRBV27 | ASSLGLSYEQY
TRBV7-3 | ASSFRGTADTQY
TRBV7-3 | ASRESLSYEQY
TRBV7-3 | ASSLGGAKNIQY
TRBV7-9 | ASSSPQGAGELF
TRBV19 | ASRHGSAGLPF
TRBV20-1 | SARAFSGEQETQY
TRBV10-2 | ASSERATTGNTIY
TRBV19 | ASIDQSGANVLT
TRBV10-3 | ASSRIGTNYGYT
TRBV7-9 | ASSFHLTEAF
TRBV27 | APPNTEAF
TRBV5-1 | ASSLISGPSNEKLF
TRBV20-1 | SAPFRGTEAF
TRBV9 | ASSSRQGTSYEQY
TRBV15 | ATSRGVGRSPDEQY
TRBV19 | ASSVNAKPARSYNEQF
TRBV19 | ASNNVGDAGELF
TRBV6-4 | ASSDSWTGDSDTQY
TRBV6-5 | ASRQGGSPLH
TRBV12-3/TRBV12-4 | ASSLVVYNEQF
TRBV12-3/TRBV12-4 | ASSRGTGQEQY
TRBV12-3/TRBV12-4 | ASRNNTGFPSAETQY
TRBV7-2 | ASSEHGAVETQY
TRBV20-1 | SARVRGNTQY
TRBV20-1 | SAISRNAIEAF
TRBV10-2 | ASSDRGITGELF
TRBV29-1 | SVDQGDYGYT
TRBV29-1 | SVGVGYEQY
TRBV15 | ATSRDYPLKEGRGQPQH
TRBV10-3 | AISVGTGMNEQF
TRBV24-1 | ATSDSRGPSGYT